This entry features one T cell receptor beta chain sequence. Its antigen is still unknown. This sample stems from a study of OX40 agonist ivuxolimab in advanced cancers. Across the study: The patients' treatment was ivuxolimab, an agonistic anti-OX40 (CD134) antibody. The patients received ivuxolimab by intravenous route every 2 weeks at 0.01 to 10 mg/kg.

Libraries were prepared by immunoSEQ multiplex PCR; TCRdb keeps only in-frame clonotypes and omits some of them. The sample consists of fewer than 90,000 clones, roughly 86% of them appearing once. Trimming left V 4 bases short and J 0 bases short, with 12 bases between. The length of the CDR3 is 15 residues. Germline CDR1 and CDR2: SNHLY and FYNNEI. Whole-study findings and limits: CD8+ T cells showed, on average, more clonal expansion than CD4+ cells. Within 6 weeks, CD4+ and CD8+ blood T cells expanded clonally at 0.1 to 3.0 mg/kg.

The chain is built from TRBV2 and TRBJ1-1; no clear D gene. This sequence originates from an adult with an advanced solid tumor such as melanoma, head and neck, liver or kidney cancer. The material sequenced was CD4+ or CD8+ T cells sorted from blood, taken in a trial of the OX40 agonist ivuxolimab. The CDR3 spells CASSVDVRMNTEAFF. CDR3 nucleotide sequence: TGTGCCAGCAGTGTTGATGTCAGAATGAACACTGAAGCTTTCTTT.